This T cell receptor (beta chain) was sequenced for a study of T-cell reconstitution after alpha-beta-depleted transplantation in children. This clonotype was detected only a few times. Antigen: not known. General study results and limits: Among T cells one year after transplant, newly produced cells accounted for most counts and diversity. Diversity of TCRbeta at day 60 was high in some patients, arising from surviving recipient T cells and thymic progenitors.

This sample's TCRbeta library carried unique molecular identifier barcodes. TCRdb itself ran the PCR reads through MiXCR, one entry per CDR3 protein. The sample holds 250,000 to 300,000 distinct CDR3 sequences; 10% are singletons and the top ten take over 6%. The CDR3 extends over 15 amino acids. Germline trimming cut 3 bases from V and 5 bases from J; bases unmatched to any gene: 5. In germline, CDR1 is SSHAT, CDR2 FNYEAQ (reference sequence). The V call is TRBV7-7, the J call TRBJ2-7, with TRBD2 matching over 12 bases. The clonotype originates from a boy in the first two years of life with acute myeloid leukemia, due to receive a stem cell transplant. Sequencing used PBMCs, obtained before TCRalphabeta/CD19-depleted stem cell transplant. The CDR3 region is CASSLGTSGLDEQYF. DNA for the CDR3: TGTGCCAGCAGCTTGGGGACTAGCGGGCTAGACGAGCAGTACTTC.